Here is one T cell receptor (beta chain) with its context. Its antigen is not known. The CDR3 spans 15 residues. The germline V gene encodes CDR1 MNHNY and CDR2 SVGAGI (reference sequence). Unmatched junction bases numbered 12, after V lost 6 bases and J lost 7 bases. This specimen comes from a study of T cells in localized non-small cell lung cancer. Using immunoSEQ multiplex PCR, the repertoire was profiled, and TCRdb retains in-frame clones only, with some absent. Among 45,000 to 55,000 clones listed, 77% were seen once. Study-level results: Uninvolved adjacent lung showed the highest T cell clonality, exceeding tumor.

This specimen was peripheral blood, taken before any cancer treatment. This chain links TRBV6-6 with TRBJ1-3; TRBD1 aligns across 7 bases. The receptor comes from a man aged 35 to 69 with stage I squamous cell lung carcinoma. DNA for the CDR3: TGTGCCAGCAGCCCCAGACAGGGAGTACGGAACACCATATATTTT. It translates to CASSPRQGVRNTIYF.